The subject of this entry is one TCR beta chain. The antigen is unknown. Amplification of TCR alpha and beta CDR3 regions from RNA used iRepertoire nested multiplex PCR. TCRdb re-called the multiplex PCR reads with MiXCR, one entry per CDR3 protein. Of about 93,000 distinct CDR3 sequences in the sample, roughly 37% were seen once. There are 13 residues in the CDR3. Trimming removed 4 bases at V and 7 bases at J, with 11 bases between. CDR1 is SGDLS and CDR2 is YYNGEE in the germline V gene. These data come from a study of glioma-infiltrating T cells. General study points: Gliomas, especially low-grade, showed above-expected tissue-blood divergence; non-neoplastic patients showed below.

Sequencing was carried out using glioma tissue, nonneoplastic brain tissue, or PBMCs (not recorded which). The sequence came from a human donor with low-grade glioma or glioblastoma, undergoing nonglioma brain surgery, or in good health (not recorded which). The V and J genes are TRBV9 and TRBJ2-2, with D uncertain. Here the CDR3 reads CASSKRSGGELFF. The CDR3 region has the DNA TGTGCCAGCAGCAAACGGTCGGGCGGGGAGCTGTTTTTT.